The source of this T cell receptor (beta chain) is a study of Ad26.COV2.S vaccination and SARS-CoV-2 variants. On the study more broadly: Participant was drawn from the COV1001 Ad26.COV2.S trial arm. Intramuscularly, Ad26.COV2.S was given either once or twice, 56 days apart.

There are 18 residues in the CDR3. Germline loops: CDR1 SGHTA, CDR2 FQGNSA. Trimming at V came to 1 base and at J to 8 bases, leaving 14 bases not matched to a gene. Study-level points and caveats: Vaccine and placebo groups showed comparable non-spike TCR breadth.

The assay was immunoSEQ multiplex PCR, and TCRdb's table has in-frame clones only and misses some. The data hold about 410,000 clones, with around 91% observed a single time. This clone was seen a single time. Its antigen is unidentified. Treatment meaning: some 19 received Ad26.COV2.S at low or high dose, single or two shots; roughly 5 received placebo; per-sample allocation not given. Sampling was done on day 63 after the first vaccine or placebo injection. An adult of 18-55 years in Boston served as donor. The chain couples TRBV7-2 to TRBJ2-1; 10 bases fit TRBD2. The clonotype was recovered from a person aged 18-65 years who received the Ad26.COV2.S COVID-19 vaccine or a placebo. This material consisted of peripheral blood, taken in a trial of Ad26.COV2.S vaccine versus placebo. The CDR3 reads CASSLGPHLAGESHEQFF. The CDR3 DNA reads as TGTGCCAGCAGCTTAGGCCCCCACCTAGCGGGAGAGTCCCATGAGCAGTTCTTC.